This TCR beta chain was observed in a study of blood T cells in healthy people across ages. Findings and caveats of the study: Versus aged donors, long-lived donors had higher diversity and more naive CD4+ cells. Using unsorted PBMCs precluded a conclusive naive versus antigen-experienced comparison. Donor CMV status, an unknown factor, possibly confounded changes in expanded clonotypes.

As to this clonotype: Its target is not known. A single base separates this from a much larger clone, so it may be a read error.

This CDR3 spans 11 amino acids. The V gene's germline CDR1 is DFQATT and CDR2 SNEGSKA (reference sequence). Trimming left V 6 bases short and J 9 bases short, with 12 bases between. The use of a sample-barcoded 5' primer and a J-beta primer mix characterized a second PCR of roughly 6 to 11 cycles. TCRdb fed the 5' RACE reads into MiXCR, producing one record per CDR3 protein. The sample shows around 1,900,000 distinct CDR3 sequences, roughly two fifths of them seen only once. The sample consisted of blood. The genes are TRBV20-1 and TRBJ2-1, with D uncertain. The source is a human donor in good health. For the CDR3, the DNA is TGCAGTGCCATCATTACGGGTGAGCAGTTCTTC. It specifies CSAIITGEQFF.